In its sample, the clone carrying this T cell receptor beta chain was seen a few times. CDR3 length equals 16 residues. With 3 bases removed from V and 5 bases from J, the gap between germline ends came to 19 bases. The germline V gene has CDR1 LNHNV and CDR2 YYDKDF (reference sequence). The assay was immunoSEQ multiplex PCR, and TCRdb's table has in-frame clones only and misses some. The data contain tens of thousands of clones, around 88% of them seen just once; the ten biggest clones take up about 0.74%. The data are from a study of T cell changes during pregnancy in multiple sclerosis. This receptor was identified in a female donor in good health, enrolled as a control in a pregnancy study. This rearrangement joins TRBV15 to TRBJ1-1; D might be TRBD1 (6 bases). The sample was CD4+ T cells from peripheral blood mononuclear cells, taken in the first trimester of pregnancy. CDR3 loop: CATSSAGRGERTEAFF. CDR3 bases: TGTGCCACCAGCAGCGCAGGCAGGGGAGAAAGAACTGAAGCTTTCTTT.